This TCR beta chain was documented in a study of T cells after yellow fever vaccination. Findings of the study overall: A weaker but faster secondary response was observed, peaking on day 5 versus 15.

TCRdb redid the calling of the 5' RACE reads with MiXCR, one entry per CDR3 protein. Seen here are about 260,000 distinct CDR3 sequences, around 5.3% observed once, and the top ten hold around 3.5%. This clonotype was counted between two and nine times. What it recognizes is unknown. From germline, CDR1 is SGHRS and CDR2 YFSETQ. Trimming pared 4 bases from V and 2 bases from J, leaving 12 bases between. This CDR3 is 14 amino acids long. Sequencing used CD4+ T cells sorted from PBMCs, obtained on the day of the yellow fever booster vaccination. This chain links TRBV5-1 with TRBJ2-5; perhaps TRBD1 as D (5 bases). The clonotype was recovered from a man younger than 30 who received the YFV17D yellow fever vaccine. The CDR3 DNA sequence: TGCGCCAGCAGCCTACAGGTGCTACAAGAGACCCAGTACTTC. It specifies CASSLQVLQETQYF. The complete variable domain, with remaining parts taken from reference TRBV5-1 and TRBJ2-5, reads KAGVTQTPRYLIKTRGQQVTLSCSPISGHRSVSWYQQTPGQGLQFLFEYFSETQRNKGNFPGRFSGRQFSNSRSEMNVSTLELGDSALYLCASSLQVLQETQYFGPGTRLLVL.